The rows below give T cell receptor beta chains drawn from one sample of a study of blood T cell repertoires in COVID-19. TCRdb's copy holds only in-frame clones and misses some; the assay was immunoSEQ multiplex PCR. The sample yields about 110,000 clones, 60% to 85% seen once. The specimen was peripheral blood. The receptors come from a woman aged 40 to 50 with acute or convalescent COVID-19. Each CDR3 is given with its conserved first and last residue. The D gene is left open where the match is weak. Only some rows state a clone size, as once, few, many or a class for expanded clones.

J,size,D,V,DNA,CDR3
TRBJ1-6,-,-,TRBV12-3/TRBV12-4,TGTGCCAGCAGGAGCAGGGCAGATTCACCCCTCCACTTT,CASRSRADSPLHF
TRBJ2-4,once,-,TRBV18,TGTGCCAGCTCACCCCTTGCGGAGGCCAAAAACATTCAGTACTTC,CASSPLAEAKNIQYF
TRBJ2-5,-,-,TRBV10-3,TGTGCCATCAGCCCATGGACCCGCTCAGGGGAGACCCAGTACTTC,CAISPWTRSGETQYF
TRBJ2-7,few,TRBD1,TRBV10-3,TGTGCCATCAGGACGGCGGGACAGGGCTACGAGCAGTACTTC,CAIRTAGQGYEQYF
TRBJ2-5,once,-,TRBV28,TGTGCCAGCAGTACCGGTGATTTAGCCATTCAAGAGACCCAGTACTTC,CASSTGDLAIQETQYF
TRBJ1-5,-,-,TRBV3-1/TRBV3-2,TGTGCCAGCAGCCTCCAAACTAATCAGCCCCAGCATTTT,CASSLQTNQPQHF
TRBJ1-2,-,TRBD1,TRBV4-1,TGCGCCAGCAGCCAAATCTTTAGGCAGGGGGAAAACTATGGCTACACCTTC,CASSQIFRQGENYGYTF
TRBJ2-5,-,-,TRBV29-1,TGCAGCGTTGCCTACTTGGAGTCGGAGACCCAGTACTTC,CSVAYLESETQYF
TRBJ2-1,few,-,TRBV28,TGTGCCAGCGGCCTCGTTGGCTCCTACAATGAGCAGTTCTTC,CASGLVGSYNEQFF
TRBJ1-6,-,-,TRBV9,TGTGCCAGCAGCGTTACAGGGAACTCACCCCTCCACTTT,CASSVTGNSPLHF
TRBJ1-2,few,-,TRBV5-6,TGTGCCAGCAGACAGGGAGAGACTAACTATGGCTACACCTTC,CASRQGETNYGYTF
TRBJ1-5,-,-,TRBV28,TGTGCCAGCAGTAACCCGGACACGTTAATAGAGCATTTT,CASSNPDTLIEHF
TRBJ2-7,-,TRBD2,TRBV6-4,TGTGCCAGCAGCCAAATGGGGACTAGTGATCCCCGCGAGCAGTACTTC,CASSQMGTSDPREQYF
TRBJ2-7,-,-,TRBV9,TGTGCCAGCAGCGTAGGGTCGCCAGGGAGGTCTTCACAAAGATCCTACGAGCAGTACTTC,CASSVGSPGRSSQRSYEQYF
TRBJ1-1,few,-,TRBV5-5,TGTGCCAGCAGCTTGACGATTCTCGGGAACACTGAAGCTTTCTTT,CASSLTILGNTEAFF
TRBJ2-2,-,-,TRBV9,TGTGCCAGCAGCCTCTCCTCCCGGACCGGGGAGCTGTTTTTT,CASSLSSRTGELFF
TRBJ2-7,-,-,TRBV10-2,TGCGCCAGCAGCAGCGGCTACGAGCAGTACTTC,CASSSGYEQYF